These 21 T cell receptor beta chains share one sample of origin, sequenced in a study of OX40 agonist ivuxolimab in advanced cancers. This table comes from immunoSEQ multiplex PCR, and its TCRdb copy is limited to in-frame clones, with some not included. The sample lists about 61,000 clones, roughly 86% occurring once. The material sequenced was CD4+ or CD8+ T cells sorted from blood, taken in a trial of the OX40 agonist ivuxolimab. The receptors derive from an adult with an advanced solid tumor such as melanoma, head and neck, liver or kidney cancer.

The chain joins TRBV13 to TRBJ1-1; D is ambiguous. Per germline, CDR1 PRHDT and CDR2 FYEKMQ (reference sequence). The CDR3 totals 14 residues. V shed 0 bases and J shed 4 bases, with 9 bases lying between them. CDR3 in DNA: TGTGCCAGCAGCTTAGGTGACATGGTCACTGAAGCTTTCTTT. Encoded protein: CASSLGDMVTEAFF.

This chain uses TRBV6-4 with TRBJ1-1; no definite D call. Trimming cost V 10 bases and J 2 bases, with 5 bases left between them. The germline V gene encodes CDR1 MRHNA and CDR2 SNTAGT. The CDR3 runs to 10 residues. The CDR3 DNA reads as TGTGCCACCGGAAACACTGAAGCTTTCTTT. Its translation: CATGNTEAFF.

The chain joins TRBV5-1 to TRBJ2-1, with 11 bases lining up with TRBD1. V was clipped by 5 bases and J by 6 bases; unmatched bases: 10. This CDR3 has 16 amino acids. Germline loops: CDR1 SGHRS, CDR2 YFSETQ. The CDR3: CASSLNFGTGGNEQFF. CDR3 in DNA: TGCGCCAGCAGTTTGAATTTCGGGACAGGGGGCAATGAGCAGTTCTTC.

The chain recombines TRBV7-2 with TRBJ2-7, with 7 bases identical to TRBD2. The CDR3 has 14 residues. Germline CDR1 is SGHTA and CDR2 is FQGNSA. Losses at the gene ends were 4 bases for V and 3 bases for J; bases not matched to a gene: 6. The CDR3: CASSYSGEIYEQYF. CDR3 bases: TGTGCCAGCAGCTACAGCGGGGAGATCTACGAGCAGTACTTC.

This sequence joins TRBV10-2 and TRBJ2-5; 7 positions match TRBD2. This CDR3 is built from 15 residues. Germline V gene sequence: CDR1 WSHSY, CDR2 SAAADI. The V and J ends lost 3 bases and 7 bases, in that order; junction bases with no gene match: 11. The chain's CDR3 is CASSDGLAGSRTQYF. Written as DNA, the CDR3 is TGCGCCAGCAGTGACGGTTTAGCGGGCAGTCGGACCCAGTACTTC.

V gene TRBV5-1 combines with J gene TRBJ1-2; TRBD1 might be the D (5 bases). Trimming stripped 1 base from V and 2 bases from J, with 9 bases between. This CDR3 has 14 amino acids. CDR1 is SGHRS and CDR2 is YFSETQ in the germline V gene. CDR3 protein: CASSLTGGNYGYTF. The CDR3 DNA reads as TGCGCCAGCAGCTTGACAGGAGGCAACTATGGCTACACCTTC.

This clone came up a few times. CDR3 sequence reads: CASGDRGSYEQYF. CDR3 DNA sequence: TGTGCCAGCGGGGACAGGGGATCCTACGAGCAGTACTTC. This chain connects TRBV6-6 to TRBJ2-7; 10 bases are a match to TRBD1. Germline-derived CDR1 and CDR2 are MNHNY and SVGAGI (reference sequence). This CDR3 region has 13 residues. Germline trimming cut 8 bases from V and 1 base from J; bases unmatched to any gene: 2.

The rearrangement links TRBV19 to TRBJ1-2; 11 bases map to TRBD1. V gave up 4 bases and J gave up 2 bases; unmatched junction bases: 9. The CDR3 length is 17 residues. Germline V CDR1 and CDR2: LNHDA, SQIVND (reference sequence). This chain's CDR3 is CASSNRDRGLLNYGYTF. As DNA, the CDR3 is TGTGCCAGTAGTAACCGGGACAGGGGGTTATTGAACTATGGCTACACCTTC.

This clone is a singleton in its sample. The V gene is TRBV18, the J gene TRBJ1-1, with D possibly being TRBD1 (5 bases). This CDR3 is built from 13 residues. Germline CDR1 is KGHSH and CDR2 is LQKENI. The V end was cut by 4 bases, the J end by 6 bases, with 12 bases between. The DNA for the CDR3 is TGTGCCAGCTCACGGATGGGGGGGGCTGAAGCTTTCTTT. It specifies CASSRMGGAEAFF.

Only one count was recorded for this clone. The genes are TRBV6-4 and TRBJ1-5; D possibly corresponds to TRBD1 (5 bases). CDR1 and CDR2 from the germline V gene are MRHNA and SNTAGT. The CDR3 has 13 residues. V was clipped by 8 bases and J by 5 bases, with 13 bases between them. The CDR3 is CASEGWWDQPQHF. As DNA, the CDR3 is TGTGCCAGCGAGGGGTGGTGGGATCAGCCCCAGCATTTT.

The V gene is TRBV5-8, the J gene TRBJ1-4; TRBD1 agrees at 9 bases. J was trimmed by 2 bases and V by 4 bases; bases with no gene match: 3. The CDR3 runs to 15 residues. The germline V gene has CDR1 SGHTS and CDR2 YDEGEE. CDR3 bases: TGTGCCAGCAGCAGGGACAGGGCGACTAATGAAAAACTGTTTTTT. Translating it yields CASSRDRATNEKLFF.

This CDR3 is CASSQSTGARGYTDTQYF. CDR3 nucleotides: TGCGCCAGCAGCCAATCGACAGGGGCCCGGGGTTACACAGATACGCAGTATTTT. This chain joins TRBV4-1 and TRBJ2-3; the match to TRBD1 covers 8 bases. The CDR3 spans 18 residues. Trimming took 2 bases from V and 2 from J; bases not matched to a gene: 12. The germline V gene has CDR1 MGHRA and CDR2 YSYEKL.

This clone is labeled medium-sized. This chain uses TRBV6-1 with TRBJ2-2, with TRBD1 matching 7 bases. The CDR3 contains 15 residues. Trimming cost V 8 bases and J 4 bases; bases outside gene matches: 10. Germline-derived CDR1 and CDR2 are MNHNS and SASEGT. Here the CDR3 DNA reads TGTGCCAGCCGTGCAAAGGACAGGACCACCGGGGAGCTGTTTTTT. It is translated as CASRAKDRTTGELFF.

The chain couples TRBV15 to TRBJ2-7, with TRBD1 matching 8 bases. J gave up 7 bases and V 5 bases, and 16 bases lay outside the gene matches. This CDR3 has 16 amino acids. CDR1 and CDR2 (germline): LNHNV, YYDKDF (reference sequence). CDR3: CATSPRGTGRSREQYF. CDR3 coding DNA: TGTGCCACCAGCCCTCGCGGGACAGGACGGTCTAGGGAGCAGTACTTC. The full variable domain, with the rest looked up from reference TRBV15 and TRBJ2-7, is DAMVIQNPRYQVTQFGKPVTLSCSQTLNHNVMYWYQQKSSQAPKLLFHYYDKDFNNEADTPDNFQSRRPNTSFCFLDIRSPGLGDTAMYLCATSPRGTGRSREQYFGPGTRLTVT.

This clone was observed a few times. The chain links TRBV18 to TRBJ1-5, with 7 positions matching TRBD1. V trimming: 6 bases; J trimming: 0 bases; junction bases outside the gene matches: 8. This CDR3 region has 16 residues. Germline V CDR1 and CDR2: KGHSH, LQKENI. The CDR3 sequence: CASSQGQAYSNQPQHF. The CDR3 DNA reads TGTGCCAGCTCTCAAGGACAGGCGTATAGCAATCAGCCCCAGCATTTT.

This chain joins TRBV6-5 and TRBJ1-2; no clear D. The CDR3 extends over 16 amino acids. Trimming pared 0 bases from V and 0 bases from J, leaving 11 bases between. The germline V gene has CDR1 MNHEY and CDR2 SVGAGI. For the CDR3, the DNA is TGTGCCAGCAGTTACTCGAGTCAGCCACCTAACTATGGCTACACCTTC. Residues: CASSYSSQPPNYGYTF.

This clone was picked up one time. The V call is TRBV5-5, the J call TRBJ2-7; D perhaps matches TRBD1 (5 bases). Trimming stripped 1 base from V and 0 bases from J, with 11 bases between. Germline V gene sequence: CDR1 SGHKS, CDR2 YYEKEE (reference sequence). This CDR3 comprises 15 residues. CDR3 sequence reads: CASSLTQVSSYEQYF. The CDR3 nucleotides read TGTGCCAGCAGCTTGACACAGGTTAGCTCCTACGAGCAGTACTTC.

The V and J genes are TRBV7-2 and TRBJ2-4; D tentatively reads TRBD1 or TRBD2 (7 bases each). V lost 4 bases and J lost 8, with 12 bases in between. CDR1 and CDR2 from the germline V gene are SGHTA and FQGNSA. The CDR3 loop spans 13 amino acids. The CDR3 DNA follows: TGTGCCAGCAGCTCGACAGGGAGGGACATTCAGTACTTC. Translated, it gives CASSSTGRDIQYF.

This rearrangement joins TRBV2 to TRBJ1-4; D might be TRBD1 (5 bases). The CDR3 totals 13 residues. From germline, CDR1 is SNHLY and CDR2 FYNNEI. The V and J ends lost 8 bases and 2 bases respectively, with 9 bases between them. CDR3 nucleotides: TGTGCCAGCCGGAGGGGTACTAATGAAAAACTGTTTTTT. As protein: CASRRGTNEKLFF.

The rearrangement joins TRBV2 to TRBJ2-2, with TRBD1 matching over 7 bases. Germline CDR1 SNHLY, CDR2 FYNNEI. The junction had 8 bases not matched to a gene; V was cut back by 6 bases and J by 7 bases. The CDR3 sequence is 14 residues long. The CDR3 is CASRPNRGSGELFF. CDR3 nucleotides: TGTGCCAGCAGGCCGAACAGGGGCAGCGGGGAGCTGTTTTTT.

The chain joins TRBV28 to TRBJ1-4; D gene ambiguous. The CDR3 length is 11 residues. The germline gives CDR1 MDHEN, CDR2 SYDVKM. V shed 2 bases and J shed 10 bases, with 5 bases lying between them. The CDR3 DNA reads as TGTGCCAGCAGTTTACCGGGAAAACTGTTTTTT. It encodes CASSLPGKLFF.